The 14 T cell receptor beta chains listed next were all sequenced from one sample in a study of T cells after yellow fever vaccination. TCRdb fed the 5' RACE reads into MiXCR, producing one record per CDR3 protein. The data show approximately 550,000 distinct CDR3 sequences, about a fifth seen once. This specimen consisted of PBMCs, obtained 15 days after the yellow fever booster vaccination. The receptor set was obtained from a man younger than 45 who received the YFV17D yellow fever vaccine.

The CDR3 reads CASSPSRGAIETQYF. For the CDR3, the DNA is TGTGCCAGCAGCCCCAGCCGGGGGGCTATAGAGACCCAGTACTTC. This rearrangement joins TRBV9 to TRBJ2-5; D may be TRBD2 (7 bases). CDR3 length equals 15 residues. V shed 4 bases and J shed 4 bases, with 17 bases lying between them. CDR1 and CDR2 from the germline V gene are SGDLS and YYNGEE.

The rearrangement links TRBV15 to TRBJ1-1, with D possibly being TRBD1 (5 bases). The CDR3 loop spans 14 amino acids. The V end lost 5 bases, the J end lost 4 bases, and 14 bases lay between the germline ends. Germline loops: CDR1 LNHNV, CDR2 YYDKDF (reference sequence). CDR3 nucleotide sequence: TGTGCCACCAGCCCAGCCCGGGGGAGCACTGAAGCTTTCTTT. As protein: CATSPARGSTEAFF.

The chain links TRBV28 to TRBJ2-1, with a weak D call TRBD2 (6 bases). V was shortened by 1 base and J by 4 bases, with 14 bases between the two germline ends. Germline V CDR1 and CDR2: MDHEN, SYDVKM. The CDR3 is 16 amino acids. The CDR3 DNA sequence: TGTGCCAGCAGTTTATACCCCCGGGACTCTTACAATGAGCAGTTCTTC. Translating gives CASSLYPRDSYNEQFF. Supplemented by reference TRBV28 and TRBJ2-1, the full variable domain reads DVKVTQSSRYLVKRTGEKVFLECVQDMDHENMFWYRQDPGLGLRLIYFSYDVKMKEKGDIPEGYSVSREKKERFSLILESASTNQTSMYLCASSLYPRDSYNEQFFGPGTRLTVL.

The genes are TRBV29-1 and TRBJ2-1; no firm D call. CDR1 SQVTM and CDR2 ANQGSEA come from the germline V gene. This CDR3 is built from 11 residues. With 6 bases removed from V and 5 bases from J, the gap between germline ends came to 8 bases. In DNA, the CDR3 is TGCAGCGTATGGGTTGACAATGAGCAGTTCTTC. This translates into CSVWVDNEQFF.

This clonotype was counted a few times. V is TRBV20-1 and J is TRBJ2-7; maybe TRBD2 (6 bases). This CDR3 has 14 residues. Germline lookup yields CDR1 DFQATT and CDR2 SNEGSKA (reference sequence). V lost 6 bases and J lost 2, with 17 bases in between. The CDR3 protein is CSASRDSSAYEQYF. In nucleotides, the CDR3 is TGCAGTGCCAGCCGGGACTCCTCGGCCTACGAGCAGTACTTC.

The chain is built from TRBV6-2 or TRBV6-3 and TRBJ2-3; 10 nucleotides align to TRBD2. The CDR3 extends over 16 amino acids. Germline V gene sequence: CDR1 MNHEY, CDR2 SVGEGT. The junction had 4 bases not matched to a gene; V was cut back by 2 bases and J by 2 bases. The CDR3 DNA reads as TGTGCCAGCAGTTACCGAGCGGGAGGGCCCACAGATACGCAGTATTTT. It encodes CASSYRAGGPTDTQYF.

The chain uses TRBV4-3 and TRBJ1-2; D unresolved. The CDR3 sequence is 14 residues long. Germline V gene data show CDR1 as LGHNA and CDR2 as YSLEER. The V end lost 0 bases, the J end lost 4 bases, and 9 bases lay between the germline ends. The CDR3 nucleotides read TGCGCCAGCAGCCAAGATTCTCGGATCTATGGCTACACCTTC. Translation: CASSQDSRIYGYTF.

V and J are TRBV9 and TRBJ2-5; TRBD2 matches 13 bases. V gave up 0 bases and J gave up 4 bases; unmatched junction bases: 3. Germline V CDR1 and CDR2: SGDLS, YYNGEE. CDR3 size: 16 residues. The CDR3 spells CASSVELAGGRETQYF. For the CDR3, the DNA is TGTGCCAGCAGCGTAGAACTAGCGGGAGGGCGAGAGACCCAGTACTTC. The whole variable domain, filled in from reference TRBV9 and TRBJ2-5, reads DSGVTQTPKHLITATGQRVTLRCSPRSGDLSVYWYQQSLDQGLQFLIQYYNGEERAKGNILERFSAQQFPDLHSELNLSSLELGDSALYFCASSVELAGGRETQYFGPGTRLLVL.

This chain connects TRBV7-2 to TRBJ2-7; D ambiguous. Between the trimmed V and J ends, which lost 1 base and 0 bases, there was a span of 7 bases. Germline V CDR1 and CDR2: SGHTA, FQGNSA. CDR3 size: 14 residues. The CDR3 region is CASSLEQLSYEQYF. CDR3 nucleotide sequence: TGTGCCAGCAGCTTAGAACAGCTCTCCTACGAGCAGTACTTC.

CDR3 loop: CASSVGTSIYNEQFF. The CDR3 region has the DNA TGTGCCAGCAGCGTAGGCACTAGTATTTACAATGAGCAGTTCTTC. The chain is built from TRBV9 and TRBJ2-1, with D perhaps matching TRBD2 (5 bases). The CDR3 is made up of 15 amino acids. Trimming took off 0 bases at V and 4 bases at J, with 11 bases between the two ends. CDR1 SGDLS and CDR2 YYNGEE come from the germline V gene.

This chain uses TRBV20-1 with TRBJ2-3, with TRBD2 identical over 8 bases. The CDR3 sequence is 14 residues long. Germline V lookup: CDR1 DFQATT, CDR2 SNEGSKA (reference sequence). V shed 3 bases, J shed 4 bases, and the junction held 6 bases outside the gene matches. The CDR3 DNA is TGCAGTGCTAGTAGGACTAGCATCCCAGATACGCAGTATTTT. Translating gives CSASRTSIPDTQYF.

V usage is TRBV27 and J usage is TRBJ2-2; D unresolved. Trimming took off 4 bases at V and 2 bases at J, with 8 bases between the two ends. This CDR3 has 14 residues. Germline V gives CDR1 MNHEY, CDR2 SMNVEV (reference sequence). CDR3: CASSWTTNTGELFF. The CDR3, as DNA: TGTGCCAGCAGTTGGACGACTAACACCGGGGAGCTGTTTTTT.

This clonotype was seen more than once but under ten times. The rearrangement uses TRBV6-1 and TRBJ1-1, with TRBD1 identical over 10 bases. This CDR3 has 13 amino acids. Germline V lookup: CDR1 MNHNS, CDR2 SASEGT. Trimming at V came to 3 bases and at J to 13 bases, leaving 8 bases not matched to a gene. The CDR3 DNA is TGTGCCAGCAGTGAGGGACAGGGGACCGGCGGTTTCTTT. Translating it yields CASSEGQGTGGFF.

This clonotype was counted between two and nine times. V is TRBV20-1 and J is TRBJ2-5; 7 bases line up with TRBD1. The CDR3 has 15 amino acids. Germline V gene data show CDR1 as DFQATT and CDR2 as SNEGSKA (reference sequence). V lost 0 bases, J lost 4 bases, and 8 bases stayed unmatched. The CDR3, as DNA: TGCAGTGCTAGAGATCAAAACCGACAGGGAGAGACCCAGTACTTC. Protein: CSARDQNRQGETQYF.